The 26 T cell receptor beta chains below were found in one sample sequenced in a study of blood T cell repertoires in COVID-19. Clones were read by immunoSEQ multiplex PCR, and TCRdb kept only the in-frame ones, dropping some. In the table there are about 150,000 clones, 88% of which are singletons. What was sequenced was peripheral blood. The receptors come from a man aged 50 to 60 who had recovered from COVID-19.

The chain links TRBV30 to TRBJ1-2; TRBD1 might be the D (5 bases). Trimming removed 3 bases from V and 4 bases from J, with 12 bases in between. The germline gives CDR1 GTSNPN, CDR2 SVGIG (reference sequence). The CDR3 has 13 amino acids. The DNA for the CDR3 is TGTGCCTGGAGCGGGGAGGGGATCTATGGCTACACCTTC. As protein: CAWSGEGIYGYTF.

This chain connects TRBV28 to TRBJ2-2, with D possibly matching TRBD2 (5 bases). This CDR3 is built from 14 residues. Germline CDR1 MDHEN, CDR2 SYDVKM. V lost 4 bases to trimming and J lost 4 bases, with 10 bases between them. The CDR3 here is CASSSDWVTGELFF. The DNA for the CDR3 is TGTGCCAGCAGTTCGGACTGGGTCACCGGGGAGCTGTTTTTT.

This chain joins TRBV20-1 and TRBJ1-5; D is unclear. Germline CDR1 and CDR2: DFQATT and SNEGSKA (reference sequence). Trimming cost V 3 bases and J 3 bases, with 9 bases left between them. The length of the CDR3 is 13 residues. CDR3 in DNA: TGCAGTGCTAGTGGCGGGCCCAATCAGCCCCAGCATTTT. It is translated as CSASGGPNQPQHF.

This rearrangement joins TRBV15 to TRBJ2-5; TRBD2 might be the D (5 bases). This CDR3 is built from 13 residues. V lost 1 base, J lost 4 bases, and 7 bases lay in between. Germline CDR1 LNHNV, CDR2 YYDKDF (reference sequence). CDR3 loop: CATSRVGGETQYF. CDR3 nucleotide sequence: TGTGCCACCAGCAGAGTCGGAGGAGAGACCCAGTACTTC. The full variable domain, its missing parts supplied by reference TRBV15 and TRBJ2-5, is DAMVIQNPRYQVTQFGKPVTLSCSQTLNHNVMYWYQQKSSQAPKLLFHYYDKDFNNEADTPDNFQSRRPNTSFCFLDIRSPGLGDTAMYLCATSRVGGETQYFGPGTRLLVL.

V usage is TRBV27 and J usage is TRBJ1-4; 8 positions agree with TRBD1. The V segment lost 2 bases and the J segment 7 bases; nucleotides outside the gene matches: 15. The CDR3 totals 18 residues. In germline, CDR1 is MNHEY, CDR2 SMNVEV (reference sequence). CDR3 sequence: CASSLHPNPGGVGEKLFF. As DNA, the CDR3 is TGTGCCAGCAGTTTACACCCGAACCCAGGGGGCGTAGGTGAAAAACTGTTTTTT.

V and J are TRBV28 and TRBJ1-2, with a tentative D call TRBD1 (5 bases). The ends were cut back, 8 bases at V and 8 bases at J, with 15 bases in the middle. CDR3 length: 12 residues. CDR1 and CDR2 (germline): MDHEN, SYDVKM. The DNA of the CDR3 is TGTGCCAGCCTTTCAGGGATGGACGGCTACACCTTC. Protein product: CASLSGMDGYTF.

This clone was seen only once. This sequence joins TRBV9 and TRBJ2-2, with D perhaps TRBD2 (5 bases). Trimming shortened V by 0 bases and J by 5 bases, and 14 bases separated the two germline ends. Germline CDR1 SGDLS, CDR2 YYNGEE. CDR3 length equals 16 residues. CDR3 coding DNA: TGTGCCAGCAGCGTAGAAGGAGCCAGGAGGACCGGGGAGCTGTTTTTT. The encoded protein is CASSVEGARRTGELFF. Supplemented by reference TRBV9 and TRBJ2-2, the full variable domain reads DSGVTQTPKHLITATGQRVTLRCSPRSGDLSVYWYQQSLDQGLQFLIQYYNGEERAKGNILERFSAQQFPDLHSELNLSSLELGDSALYFCASSVEGARRTGELFFGEGSRLTVL.

This rearrangement joins TRBV9 to TRBJ2-1, with 13 bases that match TRBD2. The CDR3 runs to 16 residues. V gave up 6 bases and J gave up 7 bases; unmatched junction bases: 10. CDR1 and CDR2 from the germline V gene are SGDLS and YYNGEE. The CDR3 here is CASTRRTSGGRNEQFF. In nucleotides, the CDR3 is TGTGCCAGCACCCGGAGGACTAGCGGGGGTCGGAATGAGCAGTTCTTC.

V gene TRBV25-1 combines with J gene TRBJ1-2; D possibly corresponds to TRBD1 (5 bases). This CDR3 is built from 14 residues. Germline V gene sequence: CDR1 MGHDK, CDR2 SYGVNS. V was clipped by 0 bases and J by 4 bases, with 9 bases between them. CDR3 in amino acids: CASSEYGGGYGYTF. The DNA for the CDR3 is TGTGCCAGCAGTGAATACGGGGGAGGCTATGGCTACACCTTC.

This clone was found once. The J gene is TRBJ2-6, the V gene TRBV11-2; 9 bases are shared with TRBD2. V was clipped by 4 bases and J by 0 bases; unmatched bases: 7. The CDR3 totals 18 residues. In germline, CDR1 is SGHAT, CDR2 FQNNGV. The CDR3 reads CASSYLLAGGSGANVLTF. The CDR3 DNA follows: TGTGCCAGCAGCTACCTACTAGCGGGTGGCTCTGGGGCCAACGTCCTGACTTTC.

This rearrangement joins TRBV2 to TRBJ1-1; no clear D gene. Germline V CDR1 and CDR2: SNHLY, FYNNEI. The CDR3 is 14 amino acids. The ends were cut back, 0 bases at V and 4 bases at J, with 9 bases in the middle. The CDR3 here is CASSEALGGTEAFF. CDR3 DNA sequence: TGTGCCAGCAGTGAAGCGCTAGGTGGCACTGAAGCTTTCTTT.

The V and J genes are TRBV11-2 and TRBJ2-1; D perhaps matches TRBD1 (5 bases). CDR3 length: 13 residues. The V end lost 1 base, the J end lost 6 bases, and 7 bases lay between the germline ends. CDR1 is SGHAT and CDR2 is FQNNGV in the germline V gene. The CDR3 sequence: CASSLVQGNEQFF. CDR3 nucleotide sequence: TGTGCCAGCAGCTTAGTCCAGGGCAATGAGCAGTTCTTC.

The rearrangement joins TRBV9 to TRBJ2-7; TRBD2 matches 8 bases. This CDR3 is built from 15 residues. The J segment lost 5 bases and the V segment lost 2 bases, leaving 9 bases of the junction unmatched. Germline V CDR1 and CDR2: SGDLS, YYNGEE. The DNA of the CDR3 is TGTGCCAGCAGCGTTTCTAGCGGGCAGATCAACGAGCAGTACTTC. This gives the protein CASSVSSGQINEQYF.

The rearrangement uses TRBV15 and TRBJ2-5; 9 nucleotides align to TRBD1. Losses at the gene ends were 0 bases for V and 1 base for J; bases not matched to a gene: 3. Looked up from germline, CDR1 is LNHNV and CDR2 is YYDKDF (reference sequence). The CDR3 loop spans 16 amino acids. The CDR3 sequence is CATSRDPGQGQETQYF. CDR3 nucleotide sequence: TGTGCCACCAGCAGAGATCCGGGACAGGGCCAAGAGACCCAGTACTTC.

The chain recombines TRBV5-1 with TRBJ1-2; TRBD1 matches at 11 bases. This CDR3 region has 13 residues. CDR1 and CDR2 (germline): SGHRS, YFSETQ. V dropped 7 bases and J dropped 2; count of bases not matched to a gene: 1. CDR3 region: CASGTGGNYGYTF. The CDR3 DNA sequence: TGCGCCAGCGGGACAGGGGGGAACTATGGCTACACCTTC. The entire variable domain, with the rest obtained from reference TRBV5-1 and TRBJ1-2, is as follows: KAGVTQTPRYLIKTRGQQVTLSCSPISGHRSVSWYQQTPGQGLQFLFEYFSETQRNKGNFPGRFSGRQFSNSRSEMNVSTLELGDSALYLCASGTGGNYGYTFGSGTRLTVV.

The chain combines TRBV19 with TRBJ2-3, with no clear D. V gave up 3 bases and J gave up 0 bases, with 13 bases separating them. This CDR3 is built from 16 residues. Germline assignment: CDR1 LNHDA and CDR2 SQIVND (reference sequence). CDR3 protein: CASSIGSHSSTDTQYF. The CDR3 DNA sequence: TGTGCCAGTAGTATTGGTAGCCACTCTAGCACAGATACGCAGTATTTT. Combining the CDR3 with reference TRBV19 and TRBJ2-3 gives the whole variable domain DGGITQSPKYLFRKEGQNVTLSCEQNLNHDAMYWYRQDPGQGLRLIYYSQIVNDFQKGDIAEGYSVSREKKESFPLTVTSAQKNPTAFYLCASSIGSHSSTDTQYFGPGTRLTVL.

This chain links TRBV6-5 with TRBJ2-1, with a tentative D call TRBD2 (5 bases). Trimming took 8 bases from V and 4 from J, leaving 15 bases between them. The length of the CDR3 is 14 residues. Germline CDR1 and CDR2: MNHEY and SVGAGI. The CDR3, as DNA: TGTGCCAGCGCGAAGGTTGCGGGTTACAATGAGCAGTTCTTC. Protein sequence: CASAKVAGYNEQFF.

The V call is TRBV21-1, the J call TRBJ2-7; the table gives TRBD2 as D, unverified against the DNA. TRBV21-1 is labeled a pseudogene. The CDR3 has 19 residues. The CDR3 DNA reads as TGTGCCAGCAGCAAAGGGGGACTAGCGGGGCCGATTGGGCCTATCGAGCAGTACTTC. Translated, it gives CASSKGGLAGPIGPIEQYF.

Of note for this clone: Different DNA sequences within this sample yield the same CDR3. The chain recombines TRBV28 with TRBJ1-5; 7 bases are shared with TRBD1. Trimming removed 5 bases from V and 4 bases from J; junction bases left unmatched: 5. The germline V gene encodes CDR1 MDHEN and CDR2 SYDVKM. The CDR3 loop spans 14 amino acids. Here the CDR3 DNA reads TGTGCCAGCAGTCCGACAGGGTCTAATCAGCCCCAGCATTTT. Residues: CASSPTGSNQPQHF.

The rearrangement uses TRBV6-2 or TRBV6-3 and TRBJ2-2, with D tentatively TRBD2 (6 bases). The length of the CDR3 is 14 residues. CDR1 is MNHEY and CDR2 is SVGEGT in the germline V gene. V was pared by 2 bases and J by 7 bases, with 11 bases between. The CDR3 here is CASSYDQGGGELFF. For the CDR3, the DNA is TGTGCCAGCAGTTACGACCAGGGAGGCGGGGAGCTGTTTTTT.

V gene TRBV11-3 combines with J gene TRBJ2-4; 8 nucleotides line up with TRBD1. The V segment lost 4 bases and the J segment 4 bases; nucleotides outside the gene matches: 6. Looked up from germline, CDR1 is SGHNT and CDR2 is YENEEA. There are 15 residues in the CDR3. Here the CDR3 DNA reads TGTGCCAGCAGCTCCCTGACAGGGGCTAAAAACATTCAGTACTTC. It is translated as CASSSLTGAKNIQYF. Looking up the rest from reference TRBV11-3 and TRBJ2-4 gives the full variable domain: EAGVVQSPRYKIIEKKQPVAFWCNPISGHNTLYWYLQNLGQGPELLIRYENEEAVDDSQLPKDRFSAERLKGVDSTLKIQPAELGDSAVYLCASSSLTGAKNIQYFGAGTRLSVL.

The V and J genes are TRBV6-2 or TRBV6-3 and TRBJ2-7, with 12 bases that match TRBD1. The length of the CDR3 is 16 residues. The V segment lost 0 bases and the J segment 6 bases; nucleotides outside the gene matches: 6. CDR1 MNHEY and CDR2 SVGEGT come from the germline V gene. The CDR3, as DNA: TGTGCCAGCAGTTACTCCCGGGACAGGGGGCTGGGCGAGCAGTACTTC. This gives the protein CASSYSRDRGLGEQYF.

The V and J genes are TRBV6-1 and TRBJ2-7, with D possibly being TRBD1 (7 bases). The CDR3 runs 19 residues. Germline values: CDR1 MNHNS, CDR2 SASEGT. The V gene lost 2 bases and the J gene lost 1 base, with 24 bases spanning the gap. As DNA, the CDR3 is TGTGCCAGCAGTGAAAGAGGGGGCTCGGGGGTTATCTTTTCCTACGAGCAGTACTTC. Translation gives CASSERGGSGVIFSYEQYF.

V usage is TRBV2 and J usage is TRBJ2-7; no reliable D call. Between the trimmed V and J ends, which lost 7 bases and 1 base, there was a span of 17 bases. CDR1 is SNHLY and CDR2 is FYNNEI in the germline V gene. This CDR3 comprises 15 residues. The CDR3 coding sequence is TGTGCCAGCACCACCCTTCGGTCCTTTTCCTACGAGCAGTACTTC. It specifies CASTTLRSFSYEQYF.

V is TRBV28 and J is TRBJ1-2; D is possibly TRBD1 (6 bases). The V gene's germline CDR1 is MDHEN and CDR2 SYDVKM. With 9 bases removed from V and 4 bases from J, the gap between germline ends came to 21 bases. The CDR3 loop spans 15 amino acids. CDR3: CASRTQGTRGYGYTF. The CDR3 DNA follows: TGTGCCAGTCGAACACAGGGAACCCGAGGCTATGGCTACACCTTC.

This rearrangement joins TRBV5-6 to TRBJ1-1, with D possibly matching TRBD1 (5 bases). Deletions cut 4 bases from V and 1 base from J, with 14 bases between. Germline assignment: CDR1 SGHDT and CDR2 YYEEEE. This CDR3 is built from 15 residues. The CDR3 loop is CASSPWSRENTEAFF. CDR3 sequence (DNA): TGTGCCAGCAGCCCGTGGAGCAGGGAGAACACTGAAGCTTTCTTT.